The 14 T cell receptor beta chains below all came from one sample that was sequenced in a study of cytomegalovirus exposure and HLA in healthy donors. The PCR had 60 Vbeta and 13 Jbeta primers. Sequenced by immunoSEQ multiplex PCR; TCRdb stores in-frame clones only, minus some. The data show more than 100,000 clones, around three quarters seen once. The sequenced sample was PBMCs. Receptor source: a woman aged 18-35 years in good health and CMV-seropositive.

The chain joins TRBV10-2 to TRBJ2-4; 10 positions match TRBD2. Germline V gives CDR1 WSHSY, CDR2 SAAADI. The CDR3 sequence is 15 residues long. Losses at the gene ends were 3 bases for V and 8 bases for J; bases not matched to a gene: 7. CDR3 region: CASSDPSGGWDIQYF. CDR3 bases: TGCGCCAGCAGTGACCCTAGCGGGGGATGGGACATTCAGTACTTC.

V usage is TRBV9 and J usage is TRBJ2-1; D may be TRBD1 (6 bases). V shed 3 bases and J shed 10 bases, with 14 bases lying between them. The CDR3 is 13 residues long. The V gene's germline CDR1 is SGDLS and CDR2 YYNGEE. The CDR3 DNA reads as TGTGCCAGCAGCGGAGGACAGTCTAGGGAGCAGTTCTTC. Protein: CASSGGQSREQFF.

The chain joins TRBV7-2 to TRBJ1-2; TRBD1 aligns across 9 bases. The junction had 5 bases not matched to a gene; V was cut back by 5 bases and J by 4 bases. The CDR3 spans 14 residues. Germline loops: CDR1 SGHTA, CDR2 FQGNSA. The DNA for the CDR3 is TGTGCCAGCAGCCGACAGGGGGATTTCTATGGCTACACCTTC. It encodes CASSRQGDFYGYTF.

The DNA for the CDR3 is TGTGCCAGCAGCCCCAGTGGAGGGTGGGACACTGAAGCTTTCTTT. It translates to CASSPSGGWDTEAFF. The chain has TRBV9 and TRBJ1-1; unclear D gene. Germline-derived CDR1 and CDR2 are SGDLS and YYNGEE. The ends were cut back, 4 bases at V and 3 bases at J, with 16 bases in the middle. The CDR3 runs 15 residues.

The V and J genes are TRBV7-9 and TRBJ2-7; 8 bases are shared with TRBD1. Per germline, CDR1 SEHNR and CDR2 FQNEAQ (reference sequence). CDR3 size: 15 residues. V dropped 4 bases and J dropped 0; count of bases not matched to a gene: 5. CDR3 coding DNA: TGTGCCAGCAGCTCCTGGACAGGGAGCTCCTACGAGCAGTACTTC. Residues: CASSSWTGSSYEQYF.

V gene TRBV2 combines with J gene TRBJ2-7; 10 bases match TRBD2. Trimming cost V 5 bases and J 5 bases; bases outside gene matches: 12. Germline V CDR1 and CDR2: SNHLY, FYNNEI. The CDR3 has 16 residues. The CDR3 DNA sequence: TGTGCCAGCAGTCCCACTAGCGGGAACATGGGAGACGAGCAGTACTTC. Encoded protein: CASSPTSGNMGDEQYF.

The chain couples TRBV10-1 to TRBJ2-1; a weak D match, TRBD1 (5 bases). Trimming took off 6 bases at V and 5 bases at J, with 11 bases between the two ends. The germline V gene has CDR1 WNHNN and CDR2 SYGVQD (reference sequence). This CDR3 is 13 amino acids long. The CDR3 DNA sequence: TGCGCCAGCAGCAGGGCTGGGAACAATGAGCAGTTCTTC. Translating gives CASSRAGNNEQFF.

V usage is TRBV2 and J usage is TRBJ1-1, with 9 nucleotides matching TRBD1. V dropped 5 bases and J dropped 11; count of bases not matched to a gene: 3. The V gene's germline CDR1 is SNHLY and CDR2 FYNNEI. The CDR3 is made up of 11 amino acids. The CDR3 loop reads CASSPGQGAFF. In DNA, the CDR3 is TGTGCCAGCAGTCCGGGACAGGGCGCTTTCTTT.

This clone was found once. The V gene is TRBV18, the J gene TRBJ2-7; 7 positions agree with TRBD1. The CDR3 is 16 residues long. Germline V gene sequence: CDR1 KGHSH, CDR2 LQKENI. J was trimmed by 5 bases and V by 2 bases; bases with no gene match: 12. CDR3 in amino acids: CASSPNNRGGEDEQYF. In DNA, the CDR3 is TGTGCCAGCTCACCAAATAACAGGGGTGGCGAGGACGAGCAGTACTTC.

This chain connects TRBV6-6 to TRBJ2-3; 9 positions agree with TRBD2. J lost 2 bases, V lost 6 bases, and 6 bases had no gene match. Looked up from germline, CDR1 is MNHNY and CDR2 is SVGAGI (reference sequence). This CDR3 is 15 amino acids long. CDR3 in DNA: TGTGCCAGCAGCCAGCGGGGGGACTACACAGATACGCAGTATTTT. Translation: CASSQRGDYTDTQYF.

The rearrangement joins TRBV28 to TRBJ2-7; 9 positions agree with TRBD1. This CDR3 is 14 amino acids long. In germline, CDR1 is MDHEN, CDR2 SYDVKM. V shed 6 bases and J 1 base; nucleotides not matched to a gene: 4. The CDR3 protein is CASRGGQGSYEQYF. The CDR3 DNA reads as TGTGCCAGCAGAGGGGGACAGGGTTCCTACGAGCAGTACTTC. Combining the CDR3 with reference TRBV28 and TRBJ2-7 gives the whole variable domain DVKVTQSSRYLVKRTGEKVFLECVQDMDHENMFWYRQDPGLGLRLIYFSYDVKMKEKGDIPEGYSVSREKKERFSLILESASTNQTSMYLCASRGGQGSYEQYFGPGTRLTVT.

The chain employs TRBV28 and TRBJ2-5; 10 positions match TRBD2. The CDR3 runs 15 residues. CDR1 is MDHEN, CDR2 SYDVKM, per germline. V was clipped by 6 bases and J by 5 bases; unmatched bases: 9. The CDR3 loop is CASSLAGDSEETQYF. The CDR3 DNA sequence: TGTGCCAGCAGCCTAGCGGGAGACTCGGAGGAGACCCAGTACTTC.

The chain recombines TRBV28 with TRBJ1-1, with D hard to call. Between the trimmed V and J ends, which lost 5 bases and 4 bases, there was a span of 8 bases. The CDR3 extends over 12 amino acids. Looked up from germline, CDR1 is MDHEN and CDR2 is SYDVKM. This CDR3 is CASSMTGTEAFF. For the CDR3, the DNA is TGTGCCAGCAGTATGACGGGCACTGAAGCTTTCTTT.

The V and J genes are TRBV4-1 and TRBJ2-7; the match to TRBD1 covers 9 bases. The V gene's germline CDR1 is MGHRA and CDR2 YSYEKL. CDR3 length: 13 amino acids. The V gene end was trimmed by 3 bases and the J gene end by 6 bases; junction bases not matched to a gene: 3. The CDR3 protein is CASSHPTGGEQYF. CDR3 sequence (DNA): TGCGCCAGCAGCCACCCGACAGGGGGCGAGCAGTACTTC.